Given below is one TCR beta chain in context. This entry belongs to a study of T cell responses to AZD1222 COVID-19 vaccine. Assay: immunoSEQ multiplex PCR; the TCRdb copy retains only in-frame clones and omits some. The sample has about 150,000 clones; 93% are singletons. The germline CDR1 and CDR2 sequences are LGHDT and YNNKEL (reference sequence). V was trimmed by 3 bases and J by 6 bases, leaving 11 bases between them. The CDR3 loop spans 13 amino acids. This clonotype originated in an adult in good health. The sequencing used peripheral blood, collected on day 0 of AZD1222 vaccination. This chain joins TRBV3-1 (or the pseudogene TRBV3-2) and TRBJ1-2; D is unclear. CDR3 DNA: TGTGCCAGCAGCCACCTGGTAGAGGATGGCTACACCTTC. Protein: CASSHLVEDGYTF.